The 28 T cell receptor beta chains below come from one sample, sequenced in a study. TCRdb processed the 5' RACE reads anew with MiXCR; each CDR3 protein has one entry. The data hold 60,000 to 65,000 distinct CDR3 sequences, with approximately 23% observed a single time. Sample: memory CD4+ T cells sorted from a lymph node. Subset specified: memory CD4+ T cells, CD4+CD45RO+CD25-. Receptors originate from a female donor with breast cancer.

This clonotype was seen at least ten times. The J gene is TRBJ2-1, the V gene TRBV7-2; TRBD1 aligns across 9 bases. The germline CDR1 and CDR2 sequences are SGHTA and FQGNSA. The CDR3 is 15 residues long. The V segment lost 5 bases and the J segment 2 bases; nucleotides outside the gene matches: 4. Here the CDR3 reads CASSLGTGPYNEQFF. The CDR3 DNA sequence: TGTGCCAGCAGCCTCGGGACAGGGCCCTACAATGAGCAGTTCTTC.

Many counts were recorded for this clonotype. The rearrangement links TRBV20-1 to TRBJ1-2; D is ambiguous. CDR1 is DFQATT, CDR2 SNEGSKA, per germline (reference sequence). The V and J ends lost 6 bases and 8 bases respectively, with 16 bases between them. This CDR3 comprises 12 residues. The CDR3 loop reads CSAPKAVWGYTF. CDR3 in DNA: TGCAGTGCCCCGAAGGCGGTGTGGGGCTACACCTTC.

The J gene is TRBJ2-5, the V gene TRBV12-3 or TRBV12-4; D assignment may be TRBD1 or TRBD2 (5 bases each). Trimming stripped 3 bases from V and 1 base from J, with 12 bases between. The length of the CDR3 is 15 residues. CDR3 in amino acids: CASSFGAYRQETQYF. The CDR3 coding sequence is TGTGCCAGCAGTTTCGGGGCATACCGCCAAGAGACCCAGTACTTC.

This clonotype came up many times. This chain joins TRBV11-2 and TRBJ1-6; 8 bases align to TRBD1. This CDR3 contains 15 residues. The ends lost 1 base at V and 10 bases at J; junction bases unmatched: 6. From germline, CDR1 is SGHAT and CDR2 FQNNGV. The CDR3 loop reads CASSLAAGQASPLHF. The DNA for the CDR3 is TGTGCCAGCAGCTTAGCGGCGGGACAGGCCTCACCCCTCCACTTT. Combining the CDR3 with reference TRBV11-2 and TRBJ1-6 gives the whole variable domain EAGVAQSPRYKIIEKRQSVAFWCNPISGHATLYWYQQILGQGPKLLIQFQNNGVVDDSQLPKDRFSAERLKGVDSTLKIQPAKLEDSAVYLCASSLAAGQASPLHFGNGTRLTVT.

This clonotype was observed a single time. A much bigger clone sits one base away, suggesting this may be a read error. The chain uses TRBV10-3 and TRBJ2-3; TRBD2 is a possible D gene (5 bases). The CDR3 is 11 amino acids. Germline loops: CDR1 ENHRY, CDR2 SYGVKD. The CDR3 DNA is TGTGCCATCAGGATACTAGATACGCTGTATTTT. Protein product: CAIRILDTLYF.

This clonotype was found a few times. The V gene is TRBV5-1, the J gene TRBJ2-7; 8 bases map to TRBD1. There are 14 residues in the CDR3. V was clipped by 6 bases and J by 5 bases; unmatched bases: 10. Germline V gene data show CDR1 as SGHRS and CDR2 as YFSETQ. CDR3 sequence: CASNPIGQGHEQYF. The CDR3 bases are TGCGCCAGCAACCCGATAGGACAGGGCCACGAGCAGTACTTC.

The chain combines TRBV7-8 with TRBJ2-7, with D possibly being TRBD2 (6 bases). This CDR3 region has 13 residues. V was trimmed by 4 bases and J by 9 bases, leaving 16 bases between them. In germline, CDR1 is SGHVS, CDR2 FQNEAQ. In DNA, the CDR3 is TGTGCCAGCAGCTGGAGTTCGGGGGACGGGCAGTACTTC. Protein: CASSWSSGDGQYF.

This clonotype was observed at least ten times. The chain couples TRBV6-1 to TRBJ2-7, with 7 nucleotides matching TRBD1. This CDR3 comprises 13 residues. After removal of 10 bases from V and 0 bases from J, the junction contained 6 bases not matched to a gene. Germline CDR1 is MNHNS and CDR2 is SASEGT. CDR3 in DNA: TGTGCCACAGGGGGTTTATCCTCCTACGAGCAGTACTTC. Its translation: CATGGLSSYEQYF.

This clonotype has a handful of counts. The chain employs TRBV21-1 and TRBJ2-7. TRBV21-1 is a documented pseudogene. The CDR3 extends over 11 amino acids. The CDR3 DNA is TGTGCCAGCTTCATGCGACGGGTCGGCATCTTC. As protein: CASFMRRVGIF.

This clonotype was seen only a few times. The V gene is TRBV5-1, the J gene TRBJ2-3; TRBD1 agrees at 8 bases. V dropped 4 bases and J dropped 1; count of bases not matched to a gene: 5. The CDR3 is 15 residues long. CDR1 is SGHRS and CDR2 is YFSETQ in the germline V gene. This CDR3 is CASSNPTGGTDTQYF. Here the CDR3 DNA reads TGCGCCAGCAGCAACCCGACAGGGGGCACAGATACGCAGTATTTT.

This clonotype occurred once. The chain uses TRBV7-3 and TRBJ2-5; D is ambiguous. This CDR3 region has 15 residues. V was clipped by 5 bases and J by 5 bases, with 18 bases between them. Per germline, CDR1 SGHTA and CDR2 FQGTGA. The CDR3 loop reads CASSRSPGPWETQYF. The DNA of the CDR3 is TGTGCCAGCAGCAGAAGTCCAGGTCCGTGGGAGACCCAGTACTTC.

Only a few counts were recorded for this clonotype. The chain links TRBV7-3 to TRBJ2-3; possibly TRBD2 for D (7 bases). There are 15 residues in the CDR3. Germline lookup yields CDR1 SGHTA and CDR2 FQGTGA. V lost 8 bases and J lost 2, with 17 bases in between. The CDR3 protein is CASGEAGHPTDTQYF. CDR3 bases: TGTGCCAGCGGAGAAGCGGGACACCCCACAGATACGCAGTATTTT.

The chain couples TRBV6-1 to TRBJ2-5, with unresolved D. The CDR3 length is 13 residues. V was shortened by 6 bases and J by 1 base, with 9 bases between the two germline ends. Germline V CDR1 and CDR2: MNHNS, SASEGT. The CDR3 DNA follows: TGTGCCAGCAGGGGTTCGAGCCAAGAGACCCAGTACTTC. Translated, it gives CASRGSSQETQYF.

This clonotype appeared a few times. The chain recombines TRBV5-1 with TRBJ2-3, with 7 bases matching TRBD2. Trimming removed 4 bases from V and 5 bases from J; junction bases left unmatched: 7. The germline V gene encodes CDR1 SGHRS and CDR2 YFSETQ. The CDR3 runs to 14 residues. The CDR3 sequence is CASSEGGPRDTQYF. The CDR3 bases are TGCGCCAGCAGCGAGGGAGGGCCTAGAGATACGCAGTATTTT. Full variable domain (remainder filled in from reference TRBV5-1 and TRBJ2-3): KAGVTQTPRYLIKTRGQQVTLSCSPISGHRSVSWYQQTPGQGLQFLFEYFSETQRNKGNFPGRFSGRQFSNSRSEMNVSTLELGDSALYLCASSEGGPRDTQYFGPGTRLTVL.

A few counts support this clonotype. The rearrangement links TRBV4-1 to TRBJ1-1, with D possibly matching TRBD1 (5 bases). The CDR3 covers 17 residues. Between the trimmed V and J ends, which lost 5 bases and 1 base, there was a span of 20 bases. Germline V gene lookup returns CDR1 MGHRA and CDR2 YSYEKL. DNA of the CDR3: TGCGCCAGCAGCTACCCGGTTCGGGGACCCCGGAACACTGAAGCTTTCTTT. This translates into CASSYPVRGPRNTEAFF.

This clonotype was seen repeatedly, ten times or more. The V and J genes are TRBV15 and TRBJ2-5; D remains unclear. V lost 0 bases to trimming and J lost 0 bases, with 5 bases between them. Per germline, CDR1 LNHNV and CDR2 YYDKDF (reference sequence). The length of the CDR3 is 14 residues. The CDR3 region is CATSRDADQETQYF. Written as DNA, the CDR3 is TGTGCCACCAGCAGAGACGCCGACCAAGAGACCCAGTACTTC.

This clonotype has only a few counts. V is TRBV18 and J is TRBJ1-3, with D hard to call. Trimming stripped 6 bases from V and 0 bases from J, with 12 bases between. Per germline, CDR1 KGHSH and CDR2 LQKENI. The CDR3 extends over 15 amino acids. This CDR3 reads CASSLEKSSGNTIYF. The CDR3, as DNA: TGTGCCAGCTCGCTTGAAAAGAGCTCTGGAAACACCATATATTTT.

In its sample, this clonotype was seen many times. The CDR3 DNA is TGCAGCGGGAGAACTAGCGCCAGGGGGGACGAGCAGTACTTC. Encoded protein: CSGRTSARGDEQYF. The chain is built from TRBV20-1 and TRBJ2-7; tentatively, D is TRBD1 or TRBD2 (7 bases each). CDR1 is DFQATT, CDR2 SNEGSKA, per germline (reference sequence). The CDR3 covers 14 residues.

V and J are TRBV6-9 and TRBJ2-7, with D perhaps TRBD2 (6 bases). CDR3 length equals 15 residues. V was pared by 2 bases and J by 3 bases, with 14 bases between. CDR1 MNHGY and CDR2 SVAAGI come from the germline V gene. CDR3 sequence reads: CASSYARDPNYEQYF. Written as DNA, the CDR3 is TGTGCCAGCAGTTATGCGCGGGACCCAAACTACGAGCAGTACTTC.

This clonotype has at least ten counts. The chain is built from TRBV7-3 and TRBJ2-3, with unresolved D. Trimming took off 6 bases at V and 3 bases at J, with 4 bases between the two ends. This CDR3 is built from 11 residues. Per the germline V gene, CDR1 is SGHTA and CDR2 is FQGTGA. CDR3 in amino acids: CASSSTDTQYF. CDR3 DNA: TGTGCCAGCAGTTCGACAGATACGCAGTATTTT.

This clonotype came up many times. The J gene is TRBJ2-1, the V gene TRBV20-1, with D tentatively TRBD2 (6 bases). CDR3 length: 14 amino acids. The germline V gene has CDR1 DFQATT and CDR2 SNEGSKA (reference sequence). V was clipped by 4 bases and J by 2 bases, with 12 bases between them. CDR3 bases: TGCAGTGCTAATTTCGGGGGACCCTACAATGAGCAGTTCTTC. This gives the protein CSANFGGPYNEQFF.

This chain's CDR3 is CASQGTASTDTQYF. CDR3 nucleotides: TGTGCCAGCCAGGGGACAGCTAGCACAGATACGCAGTATTTT. The V gene is TRBV6-6, the J gene TRBJ2-3; 7 bases map to TRBD1. Germline trimming cut 8 bases from V and 0 bases from J; bases unmatched to any gene: 5. The CDR3 is 14 amino acids. Germline V gene data show CDR1 as MNHNY and CDR2 as SVGAGI (reference sequence).

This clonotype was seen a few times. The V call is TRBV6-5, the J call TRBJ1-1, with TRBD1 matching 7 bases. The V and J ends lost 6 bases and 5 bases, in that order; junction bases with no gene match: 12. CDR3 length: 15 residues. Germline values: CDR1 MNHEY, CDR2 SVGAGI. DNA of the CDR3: TGTGCCAGCAGGGACTACAGGGGACAAGGAACTGAAGCTTTCTTT. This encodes CASRDYRGQGTEAFF.

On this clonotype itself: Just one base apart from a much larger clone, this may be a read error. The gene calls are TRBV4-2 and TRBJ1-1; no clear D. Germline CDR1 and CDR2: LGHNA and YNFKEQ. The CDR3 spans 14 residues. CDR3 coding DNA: TGTGCCAGCAGCCAAGATAGGCGTCCGGGAAGCCGCACGTTT. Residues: CASSQDRRPGSRTF.

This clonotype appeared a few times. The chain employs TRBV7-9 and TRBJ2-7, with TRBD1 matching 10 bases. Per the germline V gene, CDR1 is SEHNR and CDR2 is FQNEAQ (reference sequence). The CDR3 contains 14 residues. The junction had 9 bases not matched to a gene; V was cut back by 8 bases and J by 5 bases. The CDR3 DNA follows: TGTGCCAGCTCAAGGGGACAGGGGTTTCACGAGCAGTACTTC. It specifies CASSRGQGFHEQYF.

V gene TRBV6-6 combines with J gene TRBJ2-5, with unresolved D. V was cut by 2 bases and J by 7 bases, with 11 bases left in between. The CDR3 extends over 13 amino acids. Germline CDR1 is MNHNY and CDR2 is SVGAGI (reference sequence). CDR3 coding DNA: TGTGCCAGCAGTTACGGCTCCCAGGTGACCCAGTACTTC. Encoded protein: CASSYGSQVTQYF.

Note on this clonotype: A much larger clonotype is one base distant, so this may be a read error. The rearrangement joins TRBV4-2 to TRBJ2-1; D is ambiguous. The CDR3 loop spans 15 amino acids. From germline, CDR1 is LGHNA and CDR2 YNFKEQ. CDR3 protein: CASSQDGIADNGQFF. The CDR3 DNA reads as TGTGCCAGCAGCCAAGATGGTATCGCAGACAATGGGCAGTTCTTC.

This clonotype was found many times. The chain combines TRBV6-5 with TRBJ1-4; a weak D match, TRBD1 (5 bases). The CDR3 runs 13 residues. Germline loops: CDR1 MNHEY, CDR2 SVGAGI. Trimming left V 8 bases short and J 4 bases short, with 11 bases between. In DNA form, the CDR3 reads TGTGCCAGCGCCGGGACGGTTAATGAAAAACTGTTTTTT. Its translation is CASAGTVNEKLFF.